This T cell receptor (beta chain) was identified in a study of CD8 T cells in ankylosing spondylitis. Findings and caveats of the study: Earlier studies detected some motif variants in reactive arthritis synovial fluid and blood. Apparently characteristic of ankylosing spondylitis blood was a TCR beta motif (roughly eight highly homologous variants). According to the report, clones linked to the disease were significantly enriched in matched synovial fluid samples taken from ankylosing spondylitis patients. Those disease-linked clones were CD8+; they were also relatively rare in peripheral blood.

Making the TCR beta libraries involved quantitative 5'-RACE with molecular barcodes. TCRdb processed the 5' RACE reads anew with MiXCR; each CDR3 protein has one entry. The repertoire includes over 600,000 distinct CDR3 sequences, around 20% of them detected once, and around a fifth sits in the top ten. On this clonotype itself: Antigen unknown.

Losses at the gene ends were 6 bases for V and 2 bases for J; bases not matched to a gene: 3. Per the germline V gene, CDR1 is DFQATT and CDR2 is SNEGSKA (reference sequence). The CDR3 contains 13 residues. The TCR sequence derives from a male donor with ankylosing spondylitis. V gene TRBV20-1 combines with J gene TRBJ2-7, with 11 bases fitting TRBD2. Sequencing input: blood, either unsorted or a sorted T cell fraction (not recorded which). The CDR3 DNA reads TGCAGTGCAACGGGACTAGCGGCCTACGAGCAGTACTTC. This sequence encodes CSATGLAAYEQYF.